This T cell receptor beta chain was profiled in a study of CD8 T cells in Susac syndrome. Sequencing of TCR beta was carried out in blood CD8+ and CD4+ T cells. TEMRA cells were enriched by FACS, while CD8+ and CD4+ T cells were obtained through a negative isolation that was performed magnetically. The V gene lost 8 bases and the J gene lost 0 bases, with 11 bases spanning the gap. CDR1 is SNHLY and CDR2 is FYNNEI in the germline V gene. This CDR3 is 14 amino acids long. A quantity of about 0.45 to 1 ug RNA underwent reverse transcription using random hexamers. immunoSEQ multiplex PCR amplified TCR beta CDR3 across 54 Vbeta, 13 Jbeta. TCRdb reprocessed the immunoSEQ multiplex PCR reads via MiXCR and lists one record per CDR3 protein. This sample has some 120,000 distinct CDR3 sequences, with roughly 96% found just once.

V and J are TRBV2 and TRBJ2-4; D tentatively reads TRBD1 or TRBD2 (5 bases each). The receptor's source is a human donor in good health. The sequenced material came from CD4+ T cells from PBMCs. CDR3 coding DNA: TGTGCCAGCCAGTGGGACCTAGCCAAAAACATTCAGTACTTC. Translated, it gives CASQWDLAKNIQYF. The whole variable domain, filled in from reference TRBV2 and TRBJ2-4, reads EPEVTQTPSHQVTQMGQEVILRCVPISNHLYFYWYRQILGQKVEFLVSFYNNEISEKSEIFDDQFSVERPDGSNFTLKIRSTKLEDSAMYFCASQWDLAKNIQYFGAGTRLSVL.